A single sample gave rise to the 3 T cell receptor beta chains below, sequenced in a study of human T cells and chemical hapten exposure. The time point here: patch test 2, 6 weeks after DPC sensitization. As for treatment: therapeutic diphenylcyclopropenone sensitization with weekly scalp DPC. Via MiXCR, TCRdb re-called the RACE reads, giving one row per CDR3 protein. The table includes approximately 96,000 distinct CDR3 sequences, 7.5% to 10% detected once. Sequences were derived from whole blood, sampled in connection with sensitization to the hapten diphenylcyclopropenone (DPC). Every receptor here comes from a middle-aged woman with alopecia areata. Some clones in this sample may be carry-over from other donors' samples.

The chain combines TRBV4-3 with TRBJ2-2; 11 bases fit TRBD2. CDR3 length: 18 amino acids. J was trimmed by 4 bases and V by 0 bases; bases with no gene match: 7. The germline V gene encodes CDR1 LGHNA and CDR2 YSLEER. The CDR3, as DNA: TGCGCCAGCAGCCAAGATACCCTAGCGGGAGGAATCACCGGGGAGCTGTTTTTT. Amino acids: CASSQDTLAGGITGELFF.

The rearrangement joins TRBV7-9 to TRBJ2-5; D possibly uses TRBD1 or TRBD2 (5 bases each). The CDR3 is made up of 14 amino acids. V gave up 5 bases and J gave up 3 bases, with 13 bases separating them. Germline V gene lookup returns CDR1 SEHNR and CDR2 FQNEAQ (reference sequence). CDR3 residues: CASSPGREKETQYF. The CDR3 nucleotides read TGTGCCAGCAGCCCCGGCAGGGAGAAAGAGACCCAGTACTTC.

The chain recombines TRBV12-5 with TRBJ1-5, with D hard to call. CDR3 length: 13 residues. Trimming pared 3 bases from V and 0 bases from J, leaving 3 bases between. Germline V lookup: CDR1 LGHNT, CDR2 FRNRAP. The CDR3 spells CASGFNSNQPQHF. The CDR3 region has the DNA TGTGCTAGTGGTTTCAATAGCAATCAGCCCCAGCATTTT. Drawing the rest from reference TRBV12-5 and TRBJ1-5, the complete variable domain is DARVTQTPRHKVTEMGQEVTMRCQPILGHNTVFWYRQTMMQGLELLAYFRNRAPLDDSGMPKDRFSAEMPDATLATLKIQPSEPRDSAVYFCASGFNSNQPQHFGDGTRLSIL.